The rows below give T cell receptor beta chains drawn from one sample of a study of T cell responses to AZD1222 COVID-19 vaccine. The assay was immunoSEQ multiplex PCR, and TCRdb's table has in-frame clones only and misses some. The data show about 110,000 clones, with approximately 88% seen just once and 6.5% held by the top ten. This specimen was peripheral blood, taken 28 days after the second AZD1222 dose. These receptors were taken from an adult who received the AZD1222 COVID-19 vaccine. The CDR3 runs from the conserved cysteine through the conserved F or W. The D gene is left open where the match is weak. Not every row has a clone size; where given, it reads once, few, many or a size class.

TRBJ1-6,TRBD1,-,TRBV10-3,CATGQGSSPLHF,TGTGCCACCGGACAGGGAAGTTCACCCCTCCACTTT
TRBJ1-1,-,few,TRBV19,CASMGSGRTEAFF,TGTGCCAGTATGGGGTCGGGTCGGACTGAAGCTTTCTTT
TRBJ1-2,TRBD1,-,TRBV5-6,CASKTTGGDYGYTF,TGTGCCAGCAAGACTACAGGGGGGGACTATGGCTACACCTTC
TRBJ1-2,-,-,TRBV19,CASSIRGDYGYTF,TGTGCCAGTAGTATTCGGGGCGACTATGGCTACACCTTC
TRBJ2-3,TRBD1,-,TRBV9,CASSGEGARRDTQYF,TGTGCCAGCAGCGGAGAGGGGGCTCGGAGAGATACGCAGTATTTT
TRBJ2-7,TRBD2,-,TRBV18,CASSIGTSGAGEQYF,TGTGCCAGCTCAATTGGGACTAGCGGGGCGGGCGAGCAGTACTTC
TRBJ2-5,-,-,TRBV3-1/TRBV3-2,CASSQAETQYF,TGTGCCAGCAGCCAAGCGGAGACCCAGTACTTC
TRBJ2-7,-,-,TRBV5-5,CASSLALDEQYF,TGTGCCAGCAGCTTGGCCTTGGACGAGCAGTACTTC
TRBJ1-5,-,-,TRBV6-2/TRBV6-3,CASSYSLPTSQPQHF,TGTGCCAGCAGTTACTCCCTTCCAACGTCTCAGCCCCAGCATTTT
TRBJ2-1,-,-,TRBV19,CASTLGAGAAYNEQFF,TGTGCCAGTACCCTTGGGGCGGGGGCCGCCTACAATGAGCAGTTCTTC
TRBJ1-1,-,-,TRBV6-5,CASSLKGEFTEAFF,TGTGCCAGCAGCCTCAAAGGGGAGTTCACTGAAGCTTTCTTT
TRBJ2-5,-,-,TRBV28,CASSNRDGQETQYF,TGTGCCAGCAGTAACCGGGACGGTCAAGAGACCCAGTACTTC
TRBJ1-3,-,-,TRBV25-1,CASSEFTGYATIYF,TGTGCCAGCAGTGAATTTACCGGGTACGCCACCATATATTTT
TRBJ1-3,-,-,TRBV5-1,CASRAGTSGNTIYF,TGCGCCAGCAGGGCCGGGACCTCTGGAAACACCATATATTTT
TRBJ2-7,TRBD2,-,TRBV2,CASRGGLAASYEQYF,TGTGCCAGCAGGGGGGGACTAGCGGCTTCCTACGAGCAGTACTTC
TRBJ2-2,-,-,TRBV2,CASNGRANTGELFF,TGTGCCAGCAACGGCAGGGCAAACACCGGGGAGCTGTTTTTT
TRBJ2-3,TRBD2,-,TRBV7-9,CASSWEGPSTDTQYF,TGTGCCAGCAGCTGGGAGGGACCTAGCACAGATACGCAGTATTTT
TRBJ2-1,-,few,TRBV4-2,CASSQDVGGGPYNEQFF,TGTGCCAGCAGCCAAGATGTAGGTGGAGGGCCCTACAATGAGCAGTTCTTC
TRBJ1-2,TRBD1,-,TRBV2,CASKGTGGGYGYTF,TGTGCCAGCAAAGGGACAGGGGGCGGCTATGGCTACACCTTC
TRBJ2-2,TRBD2,-,TRBV27,CASSLELAGAYTGELFF,TGTGCCAGCAGTTTAGAACTAGCGGGGGCCTACACCGGGGAGCTGTTTTTT
TRBJ2-7,TRBD2,-,TRBV6-5,CASSPSGFRYEQYF,TGTGCCAGCAGTCCTAGCGGGTTTCGGTACGAGCAGTACTTC
TRBJ2-7,TRBD1,-,TRBV14,CASSHWDRAAEQYF,TGTGCCAGCAGCCATTGGGACAGGGCGGCCGAGCAGTACTTC
TRBJ1-5,-,-,TRBV11-1,CASSLSGNQPQHF,TGTGCCAGCAGCTTAAGTGGCAATCAGCCCCAGCATTTT
TRBJ1-5,-,few,TRBV5-1,CASSPWTGEQPQHF,TGCGCCAGCAGCCCTTGGACTGGGGAGCAGCCCCAGCATTTT
TRBJ2-1,TRBD1,once,TRBV29-1,CSVGVTGSYNEQFF,TGCAGCGTTGGGGTGACAGGGTCCTACAATGAGCAGTTCTTC
TRBJ2-7,TRBD2,-,TRBV6-5,CASSYVAGGGEQYF,TGTGCCAGCAGTTACGTAGCGGGGGGTGGCGAGCAGTACTTC
TRBJ2-7,TRBD2,-,TRBV4-2,CASSQDRGSGGAVISYEQYF,TGTGCCAGCAGCCAAGATCGGGGTAGCGGGGGGGCAGTTATCTCCTACGAGCAGTACTTC
TRBJ2-1,TRBD2,few,TRBV3-1/TRBV3-2,CASSQRAGGSYNEQFF,TGTGCCAGCAGCCAGAGGGCGGGGGGAAGCTACAATGAGCAGTTCTTC
TRBJ2-1,TRBD2,-,TRBV4-3,CASSQGLVAGGYNEQFF,TGCGCCAGCAGCCAAGGTCTTGTGGCGGGGGGTTACAATGAGCAGTTCTTC
TRBJ2-7,-,-,TRBV4-1,CASSQGASYEQYF,TGCGCCAGCAGCCAAGGGGCCTCCTACGAGCAGTACTTC
TRBJ1-2,TRBD1,-,TRBV14,CASSQVTPGQGMDDGYTF,TGTGCCAGCAGCCAAGTTACCCCGGGACAGGGGATGGATGATGGCTACACCTTC
TRBJ2-7,TRBD1,-,TRBV6-1,CASSEGDRGGYEQYF,TGTGCCAGCAGTGAAGGGGACAGGGGGGGGTACGAGCAGTACTTC
TRBJ1-6,-,-,TRBV3-1/TRBV3-2,CASSQVREGSPLHF,TGTGCCAGCAGCCAAGTTAGGGAAGGTTCACCCCTCCACTTT
TRBJ2-7,TRBD1,-,TRBV29-1,CSVVGTGAYEQYF,TGCAGCGTTGTCGGGACAGGAGCCTACGAGCAGTACTTC
TRBJ2-3,-,-,TRBV5-1,CASSLNGAGTDTQYF,TGCGCCAGCAGCTTGAACGGGGCGGGCACAGATACGCAGTATTTT
TRBJ1-4,-,-,TRBV18,CASSPRDARGEKLFF,TGTGCCAGCTCACCACGGGACGCACGAGGGGAAAAACTGTTTTTT
TRBJ1-1,-,-,TRBV6-5,CASSRTNTEAFF,TGTGCCAGCAGCCGGACAAACACTGAAGCTTTCTTT
TRBJ2-3,TRBD2,-,TRBV6-5,CASRRDSGGAYTQYF,TGTGCCAGCAGGAGGGATAGCGGGGGGGCGTATACGCAGTATTTT
TRBJ2-7,-,-,TRBV7-9,CASSLWAVPYEQYF,TGTGCCAGCAGCTTGTGGGCTGTGCCCTACGAGCAGTACTTC
TRBJ2-5,-,-,TRBV5-1,CASSLVQQETQYF,TGCGCCAGCAGCTTGGTACAGCAAGAGACCCAGTACTTC
TRBJ2-7,-,-,TRBV7-3,CASSPKGGRTYEQYF,TGTGCCAGCAGCCCCAAGGGGGGCAGAACCTACGAGCAGTACTTC
TRBJ2-3,-,-,TRBV28,CASTPQNADTQYF,TGTGCCAGCACCCCGCAAAACGCAGATACGCAGTATTTT